Shown below are 9 T cell receptor beta chains from a single sample sequenced in a study of cytomegalovirus exposure and HLA in healthy donors (dated by TCRdb to about 2017). The receptor library was made with the immunoSEQ multiplex PCR assay. For the multiplex PCR, a mixture combining 60 forward primers for TCR Vbeta segments and 13 reverse primers for TCR Jbeta segments was used. TCRdb re-hosts the immuneACCESS table, in-frame sequences only. Its copies lack some clones; in the studies checked, an unresolved V gene accounts for under half of them, and the cause for the rest is not known. Counted in this sample were around 190,000 clones; about 81% of them appeared once. The top ten clones comprise 1.5% to 2% of the sample. Sequences were obtained from PBMCs. The receptor source for this set is a man aged 18 to 29 in good health and CMV-seronegative.

The chain couples TRBV19 to TRBJ2-7; D unresolved. The V gene's germline CDR1 is LNHDA and CDR2 SQIVND (reference sequence). V dropped 3 bases and J dropped 0 bases, with 6 bases sitting between them. CDR3 length: 13 amino acids. The CDR3, as DNA: TGTGCCAGTAGTATTGGCCCCTCCTACGAGCAGTACTTC. This sequence encodes CASSIGPSYEQYF.

The chain couples TRBV7-6 to TRBJ1-2; D may be TRBD1 (5 bases). The V end lost 6 bases, the J end lost 0 bases, and 23 bases lay between the germline ends. This CDR3 has 18 amino acids. CDR1 is SGHVS, CDR2 FNYEAQ, per germline. The CDR3, as DNA: TGTGCCAGCAGTCAGGGCACCGGTATAGTGACAACTAACTATGGCTACACCTTC. It codes for CASSQGTGIVTTNYGYTF. Combining the CDR3 with reference TRBV7-6 and TRBJ1-2 gives the whole variable domain GAGVSQSPRYKVTKRGQDVALRCDPISGHVSLYWYRQALGQGPEFLTYFNYEAQQDKSGLPNDRFSAERPEGSISTLTIQRTEQRDSAMYRCASSQGTGIVTTNYGYTFGSGTRLTVV.

V gene TRBV18 combines with J gene TRBJ2-7, with 9 nucleotides matching TRBD1. Unmatched junction bases numbered 9, after V lost 7 bases and J lost 5 bases. CDR3 length: 14 amino acids. The V gene's germline CDR1 is KGHSH and CDR2 LQKENI. CDR3 DNA sequence: TGTGCCAGCTTATCCGGACAGGGGAACGACGAGCAGTACTTC. This encodes CASLSGQGNDEQYF.

CDR3 DNA: TGTGCCAGCAGCTCCCTCGGGGGAAGCTCCTACAATGAGCAGTTCTTC. Protein: CASSSLGGSSYNEQFF. J is TRBJ2-1 and V is TRBV7-9, with a possible D match to TRBD2 (6 bases). Germline lookup yields CDR1 SEHNR and CDR2 FQNEAQ (reference sequence). The V end lost 4 bases, the J end lost 0 bases, and 13 bases lay between the germline ends. This CDR3 is built from 16 residues.

Worth noting for this clone: One end of the junction fails to match germline, which may point to a read error. V is TRBV7-9 and J is TRBJ2-3; TRBD2 agrees at 10 bases. Germline loops: CDR1 SEHNR, CDR2 FQNEAQ (reference sequence). This CDR3 has 15 residues. The CDR3 loop is CSSMRTSGVTDTQYF. DNA for the CDR3: TGTTCCAGCATGCGGACTAGCGGAGTCACAGATACGCAGTATTTT.

The chain couples TRBV4-1 to TRBJ1-4; D not certain. The V gene's germline CDR1 is MGHRA and CDR2 YSYEKL. V lost 4 bases and J lost 4, with 16 bases in between. The CDR3 is made up of 16 amino acids. The CDR3 loop is CASSPQRRGNNEKLFF. CDR3 coding DNA: TGCGCCAGCAGCCCCCAGCGACGAGGTAATAATGAAAAACTGTTTTTT.

The V and J genes are TRBV11-2 and TRBJ1-3; 7 bases are shared with TRBD1. Trimming took 6 bases from V and 4 from J; bases not matched to a gene: 12. CDR1 and CDR2 (germline): SGHAT, FQNNGV. The CDR3 runs 16 residues. In DNA form, the CDR3 reads TGTGCCAGCAGGTATCCCGGGACAGCGATAGGAAACACCATATATTTT. It specifies CASRYPGTAIGNTIYF.

As regards this clone: Within the sample, other DNA sequences also encode this same CDR3. The chain uses TRBV4-1 and TRBJ1-5; TRBD1 might be the D (5 bases). The CDR3 is made up of 17 amino acids. V shed 1 base and J shed 0 bases, with 13 bases lying between them. Germline values: CDR1 MGHRA, CDR2 YSYEKL. Here the CDR3 reads CASSQGGGQYSNQPQHF. The CDR3 DNA sequence: TGCGCCAGCAGCCAAGGAGGCGGACAATATAGCAATCAGCCCCAGCATTTT.

This sequence joins TRBV10-3 and TRBJ1-5; 8 bases align to TRBD1. Trimming removed 10 bases from V and 2 bases from J; junction bases left unmatched: 10. This CDR3 is built from 15 residues. Looked up from germline, CDR1 is ENHRY and CDR2 is SYGVKD. Written as DNA, the CDR3 is TGTGCCAAAGACAGGGGAGTATTCGGCAATCAGCCCCAGCATTTT. It translates to CAKDRGVFGNQPQHF.